The rows below give T cell receptor beta chains drawn from one sample of a study of blood T cell repertoires in COVID-19. Libraries were prepared by immunoSEQ multiplex PCR; TCRdb keeps only in-frame clonotypes and omits some of them. The table has 62,000 or so clones, around 86% seen once. Sequenced: peripheral blood. The receptor set was obtained from a woman aged 55-75 years with acute or convalescent COVID-19. The CDR3 runs from the conserved cysteine through the conserved F or W. The order of the fields is V gene, J gene, clone size, D gene, CDR3 protein, CDR3 DNA. D genes are given only for firm matches. Size tells how often a clone was seen (once, few, many) or the class of an expanded clone, and some rows leave it out.

>TRBV4-1|TRBJ1-5|.|TRBD1
CASSQEVGGFQPQHF
TGCGCCAGCAGCCAAGAGGTAGGGGGCTTTCAGCCCCAGCATTTT
>TRBV9|TRBJ1-2|.|TRBD1
CASRDTGGTNGYTF
TGTGCCAGCAGAGACACAGGGGGTACGAATGGCTACACCTTC
>TRBV28|TRBJ1-4|once|.
CASSEIDGTTNEKLFF
TGTGCCAGCAGTGAAATCGACGGGACAACTAATGAAAAACTGTTTTTT
>TRBV27|TRBJ1-2|few|.
CASSLGQGGYGYTF
TGTGCCAGCAGTTTGGGCCAGGGCGGCTATGGCTACACCTTC
>TRBV6-5|TRBJ1-1|.|.
CASIRGNTEAFF
TGTGCCAGCATTAGGGGGAACACTGAAGCTTTCTTT
>TRBV5-4|TRBJ2-2|.|.
CASSFFLEAGELFF
TGTGCCAGCAGCTTTTTTCTAGAGGCCGGGGAGCTGTTTTTT
>TRBV28|TRBJ1-5|.|.
CASSLTPRQPQHF
TGTGCCAGCAGTTTAACCCCCCGGCAGCCCCAGCATTTT
>TRBV11-1|TRBJ2-2|.|TRBD1
CASSPDRENTGELFF
TGTGCCAGCAGCCCTGACAGGGAGAACACCGGGGAGCTGTTTTTT
>TRBV4-2|TRBJ2-3|.|.
CASSQLRDTQYF
TGTGCCAGCAGCCAACTCAGGGATACGCAGTATTTT
>TRBV19|TRBJ1-2|.|.
CASTTLGQSHYGYTF
TGTGCCAGTACGACACTCGGACAGAGCCACTATGGCTACACCTTC
>TRBV28|TRBJ2-2|.|.
CASSSWVDGGLPGELFF
TGTGCCAGCAGCTCTTGGGTCGATGGGGGACTCCCCGGGGAGCTGTTTTTT
>TRBV3-1/TRBV3-2|TRBJ1-5|.|.
CASSPLGSNQPQHF
TGTGCCAGCAGCCCTCTAGGTAGCAATCAGCCCCAGCATTTT
>TRBV28|TRBJ1-2|.|TRBD1
CASNTQGQGGSQGYTF
TGTGCCAGCAATACCCAAGGACAGGGAGGTTCGCAGGGCTACACCTTC
>TRBV14|TRBJ1-1|.|TRBD1
CASSLRTGVHTEAFF
TGTGCCAGCAGCCTCCGGACAGGGGTCCACACTGAAGCTTTCTTT
>TRBV7-9|TRBJ1-2|.|TRBD1
CASSLVQGYYGYTF
TGTGCCAGCAGCCTTGTACAGGGGTACTATGGCTACACCTTC
>TRBV5-1|TRBJ1-5|.|.
CASSQEGNQPQHF
TGCGCCAGCAGCCAAGAGGGCAATCAGCCCCAGCATTTT
>TRBV5-4|TRBJ2-7|.|.
CASSLASGYEQYF
TGTGCCAGCAGCTTGGCATCGGGCTACGAGCAGTACTTC
>TRBV7-2|TRBJ2-5|once|TRBD1
CASSLAHRGRSVTQYF
TGTGCCAGCAGCTTAGCGCACAGGGGGCGGTCAGTCACCCAATACTTC
>TRBV18|TRBJ1-2|.|.
CASSPVALNYGYTF
TGTGCCAGCTCACCCGTGGCCCTTAACTATGGCTACACCTTC
>TRBV7-6|TRBJ2-2|.|.
CASSLNRANTGELFF
TGTGCCAGCAGTCTAAACAGGGCGAACACCGGGGAGCTGTTTTTT
>TRBV5-1|TRBJ2-2|.|.
CASSLHLDGGELFF
TGCGCCAGCAGCTTGCATCTAGACGGCGGGGAGCTGTTTTTT
>TRBV16|TRBJ1-2|.|TRBD1
CASSQSGTGDGYTF
TGTGCCAGCAGCCAATCTGGGACAGGGGATGGCTACACCTTC
>TRBV5-7|TRBJ1-2|.|.
CASSLGVAHPTGYTF
TGTGCCAGCAGCTTGGGGGTAGCCCACCCGACTGGCTACACCTTC
>TRBV3-1/TRBV3-2|TRBJ2-1|.|TRBD2
CASSQTSAFSYNEQFF
TGTGCCAGCAGCCAAACTAGCGCTTTCTCCTACAATGAGCAGTTCTTC
>TRBV2|TRBJ1-1|.|.
CATAKLGRGATEAFF
TGTGCCACCGCCAAATTAGGGAGAGGAGCAACTGAAGCTTTCTTT
>TRBV6-2/TRBV6-3|TRBJ2-7|.|.
CASSYPGKKDEQYF
TGTGCCAGCAGTTACCCAGGGAAGAAGGACGAGCAGTACTTC
>TRBV5-8|TRBJ2-1|few|TRBD1
CASSTVNGDRGVNEQFF
TGTGCCAGCAGTACCGTCAACGGGGACAGGGGGGTGAATGAGCAGTTCTTC
>TRBV5-4|TRBJ1-1|few|TRBD1
CASSSGQFNTEAFF
TGTGCCAGCAGCTCGGGACAGTTTAACACTGAAGCTTTCTTT
>TRBV19|TRBJ1-5|.|TRBD1
CASSKGAGGQPQHF
TGTGCCAGTAGTAAGGGGGCAGGGGGCCAGCCCCAGCATTTT
>TRBV24-1|TRBJ2-5|few|TRBD1
CATSDRTGTGKETQYF
TGTGCCACCAGTGATCGGACCGGGACAGGCAAAGAGACCCAGTACTTC
>TRBV6-5|TRBJ2-7|.|.
CASRNRVRSSYEQYF
TGTGCCAGCAGAAACAGGGTTAGAAGCTCCTACGAGCAGTACTTC
>TRBV5-1|TRBJ2-5|few|TRBD2
CASSFPIGAGGQETQYF
TGCGCCAGCAGCTTCCCAATTGGTGCGGGGGGCCAAGAGACCCAGTACTTC
>TRBV7-9|TRBJ2-7|once|.
CASSPQGLGYDEQYF
TGTGCCAGCAGCCCGCAGGGACTTGGGTACGACGAGCAGTACTTC
>TRBV7-2|TRBJ2-5|.|TRBD2
CASSSQGLATETQYF
TGTGCCAGCAGCTCGCAGGGACTAGCGACGGAGACCCAGTACTTC
>TRBV19|TRBJ2-6|.|TRBD1
CASTLQGAARGANVLTF
TGTGCCAGTACGTTGCAGGGGGCTGCGAGAGGGGCCAACGTCCTGACTTTC
>TRBV4-1|TRBJ2-7|.|.
CASSQDRSGGLYEQYF
TGCGCCAGCAGCCAAGATAGGAGCGGAGGGCTCTACGAGCAGTACTTC
>TRBV7-6|TRBJ1-5|few|.
CASSLFLSYNQPQHF
TGTGCCAGCAGCTTATTTTTGAGCTACAATCAGCCCCAGCATTTT